This TCR beta chain was observed in a study of neurological immune-mediated disorders. Over 200 million TCR-beta sequences (from 15-18 subjects) were yielded by each sequencing run. TCRdb used MiXCR to reprocess the 5' RACE reads, holding one entry per CDR3 protein. The sample records around 56,000 distinct CDR3 sequences, less than 25% being singletons. Study-wide findings and caveats: In HTLV-1-associated myelopathy, TCR clonal expansion was greatest, and in multiple sclerosis it was least, below healthy controls.

Concerning this clonotype: No antigen is known for it.

Described time point: technical triplicate 2. Sample: PBMCs. This TCR came from a man aged 55-75 years with HTLV-1-associated myelopathy (HAM/TSP).

The CDR3 loop reads CASSQGTSGTPYNEQFF. The DNA for the CDR3 is TGTGCCAGCAGCCAGGGGACTAGCGGCACTCCCTACAATGAGCAGTTCTTC. The chain uses TRBV4-2 and TRBJ2-1, with 11 bases aligning to TRBD2. Germline trimming cut 3 bases from V and 2 bases from J; bases unmatched to any gene: 6. From germline, CDR1 is LGHNA and CDR2 YNFKEQ. CDR3 length equals 17 residues.